The following is a T cell receptor (beta chain) sequence with its context. Naive CD4+ cells were CD45RA-selected; the remaining cells were memory. The data belong to a study of shared clonotypes between healthy human individuals. Method: immunoSEQ multiplex PCR; TCRdb's copy keeps in-frame clones and lacks some. This table holds approximately 1,500,000 clones, around 97% found once. The V gene lost 5 bases and the J gene lost 11 bases, with 20 bases spanning the gap. Germline loops: CDR1 SGHKS, CDR2 YYEKEE (reference sequence). The CDR3 covers 14 residues. The clonotype comes from a man aged 30 to 39 in good health. The chain carries TRBV5-5 and TRBJ2-1; no reliable D call. Sequencing was carried out using naive CD4+ T cells sorted from blood. Subset indicated: CD45RA+ positively selected. The CDR3 here is CASSPFIHEDQQFF. DNA for the CDR3: TGTGCCAGCAGTCCTTTCATCCACGAGGACCAGCAGTTCTTC.